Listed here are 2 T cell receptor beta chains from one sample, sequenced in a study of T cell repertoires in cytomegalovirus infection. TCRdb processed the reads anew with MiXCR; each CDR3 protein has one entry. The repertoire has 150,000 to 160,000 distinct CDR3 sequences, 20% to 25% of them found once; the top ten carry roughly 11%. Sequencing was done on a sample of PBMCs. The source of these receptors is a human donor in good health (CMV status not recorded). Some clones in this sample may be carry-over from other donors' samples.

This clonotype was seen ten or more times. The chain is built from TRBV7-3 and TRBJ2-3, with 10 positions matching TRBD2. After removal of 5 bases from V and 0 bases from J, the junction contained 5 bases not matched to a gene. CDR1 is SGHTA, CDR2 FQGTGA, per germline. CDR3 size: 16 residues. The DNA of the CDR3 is TGTGCCAGCAGCGCCGGGACTAGCGCGAGCACAGATACGCAGTATTTT. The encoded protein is CASSAGTSASTDTQYF.

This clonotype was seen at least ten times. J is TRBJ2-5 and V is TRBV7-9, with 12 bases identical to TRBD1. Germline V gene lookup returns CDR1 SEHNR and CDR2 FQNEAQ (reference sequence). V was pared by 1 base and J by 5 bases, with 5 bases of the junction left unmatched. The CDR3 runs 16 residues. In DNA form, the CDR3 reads TGTGCCAGCAGCTTAGACGGGACAGGGGGCTTGGAGACCCAGTACTTC. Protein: CASSLDGTGGLETQYF.